The entry below gives a single TCR beta chain sequence along with its context. Its specificity is not known. The V gene lost 4 bases and the J gene lost 2 bases, with 18 bases spanning the gap. This CDR3 has 16 amino acids. Germline V CDR1 and CDR2: SGHKS, YYEKEE (reference sequence). This record comes from a study of T cell responses to AZD1222 COVID-19 vaccine. Study-level results: Spike-wide coverage was observed for vaccine-associated CD4 TCRs, with dominant responses at 160-218 and 743-854. Scientists sampled the repertoires only once the peak T cell response had passed.

Using immunoSEQ multiplex PCR, the repertoire was profiled, and TCRdb retains in-frame clones only, with some absent. The sample holds more than 140,000 clones, about 90% seen once. V is TRBV5-5 and J is TRBJ2-5; tentative D call: TRBD2 (5 bases). This TCR was sampled from an adult in good health. Sequenced here: peripheral blood, sampled on day 0 of AZD1222 vaccination. The CDR3 region has the DNA TGTGCCAGCAGCGCCCGGACGGGAACGGGTCAAGAGACCCAGTACTTC. As protein: CASSARTGTGQETQYF.